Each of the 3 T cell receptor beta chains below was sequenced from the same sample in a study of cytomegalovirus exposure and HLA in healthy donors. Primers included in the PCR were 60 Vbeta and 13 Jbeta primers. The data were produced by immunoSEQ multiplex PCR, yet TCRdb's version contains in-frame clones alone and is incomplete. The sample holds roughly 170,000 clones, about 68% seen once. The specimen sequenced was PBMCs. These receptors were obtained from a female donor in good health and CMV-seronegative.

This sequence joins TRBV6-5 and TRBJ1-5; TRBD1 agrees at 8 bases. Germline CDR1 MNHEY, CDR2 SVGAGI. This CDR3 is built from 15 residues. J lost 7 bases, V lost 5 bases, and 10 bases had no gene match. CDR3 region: CASSARQGRRQPQHF. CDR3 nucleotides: TGTGCCAGCAGTGCTCGACAGGGGAGAAGGCAGCCCCAGCATTTT.

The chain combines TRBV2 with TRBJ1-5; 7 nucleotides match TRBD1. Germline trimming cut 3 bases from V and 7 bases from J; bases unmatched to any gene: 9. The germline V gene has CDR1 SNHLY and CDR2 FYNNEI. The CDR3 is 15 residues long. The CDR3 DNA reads TGTGCCAGCAGTGACTCACAGGGGATTATGCAGCCCCAGCATTTT. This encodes CASSDSQGIMQPQHF.

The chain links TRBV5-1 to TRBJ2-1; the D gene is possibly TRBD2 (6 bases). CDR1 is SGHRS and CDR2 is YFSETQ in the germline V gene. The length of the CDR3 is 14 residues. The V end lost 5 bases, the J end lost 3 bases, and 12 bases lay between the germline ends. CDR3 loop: CASRGVGGYNEQFF. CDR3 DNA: TGCGCCAGCAGGGGGGTGGGGGGCTACAATGAGCAGTTCTTC.